This T cell receptor beta chain was sequenced in a study of OX40 agonist ivuxolimab in advanced cancers. Trimming cost V 5 bases and J 1 base, with 8 bases left between them. The CDR3 is 13 residues long. Germline V CDR1 and CDR2: LNHDA, SQIVND (reference sequence). Using immunoSEQ multiplex PCR, the repertoire was profiled, and TCRdb retains in-frame clones only, with some absent. Found here are roughly 22,000 clones, approximately 87% of them singletons; the top ten hold roughly 28%. This clone turned up a few times. The sequence was collected from an adult with an advanced solid tumor such as melanoma, head and neck, liver or kidney cancer. The material was CD4+ or CD8+ T cells sorted from blood, obtained in a trial of the OX40 agonist ivuxolimab. The chain carries TRBV19 and TRBJ1-2, with D unresolved. CDR3 bases: TGTGCCAGTAGTTTTGACCTTAACTATGGCTACACCTTC. Translated: CASSFDLNYGYTF.